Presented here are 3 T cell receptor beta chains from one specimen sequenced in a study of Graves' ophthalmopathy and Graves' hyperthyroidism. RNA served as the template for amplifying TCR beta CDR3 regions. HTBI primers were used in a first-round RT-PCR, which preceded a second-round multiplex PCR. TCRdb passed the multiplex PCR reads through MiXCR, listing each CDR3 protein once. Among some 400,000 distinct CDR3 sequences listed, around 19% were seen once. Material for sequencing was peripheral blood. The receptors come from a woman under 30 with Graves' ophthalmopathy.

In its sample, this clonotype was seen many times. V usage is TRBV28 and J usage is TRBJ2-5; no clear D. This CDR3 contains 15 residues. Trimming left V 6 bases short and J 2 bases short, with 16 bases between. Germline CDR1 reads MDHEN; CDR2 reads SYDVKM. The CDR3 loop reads CASSLNVKHQETQYF. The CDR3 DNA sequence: TGTGCCAGCAGCCTAAACGTAAAGCATCAAGAGACCCAGTACTTC.

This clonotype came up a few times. CDR3 sequence (DNA): TGTGCCAGCAGCCAGATACCCGGGACAGGGCGGAACACCGGGGAGCTGTTTTTT. It translates to CASSQIPGTGRNTGELFF. The chain is built from TRBV4-2 and TRBJ2-2, with TRBD1 matching 9 bases. Germline V gene data show CDR1 as LGHNA and CDR2 as YNFKEQ. The CDR3 totals 18 residues. After removal of 3 bases from V and 1 base from J, the junction contained 9 bases not matched to a gene.

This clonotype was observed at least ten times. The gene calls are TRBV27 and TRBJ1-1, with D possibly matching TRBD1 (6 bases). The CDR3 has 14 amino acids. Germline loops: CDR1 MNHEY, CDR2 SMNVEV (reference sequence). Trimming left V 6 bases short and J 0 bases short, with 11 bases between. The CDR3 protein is CASRTTGMNTEAFF. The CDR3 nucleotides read TGTGCCAGCAGAACTACAGGGATGAACACTGAAGCTTTCTTT.